This TCR beta chain originates from a study of cytomegalovirus exposure and HLA in healthy donors. Trimming left V 5 bases short and J 6 bases short, with 11 bases between. CDR3 length equals 11 residues. From germline, CDR1 is DFQATT and CDR2 SNEGSKA (reference sequence). 60 Vbeta and 13 Jbeta primers were used in PCR. Sequenced by immunoSEQ multiplex PCR; TCRdb stores in-frame clones only, minus some. The data show 100,000 to 150,000 clones, approximately 80% seen once. The sequence was collected from a man aged 30 to 45 in good health and CMV-seropositive. The sample taken for sequencing was PBMCs. The genes are TRBV20-1 and TRBJ2-7, with TRBD1 as a possible D gene (5 bases). CDR3 loop: CSAYRSLEQYF. CDR3 nucleotides: TGCAGTGCTTACAGGAGTCTCGAGCAGTACTTC.